The 20 T cell receptor beta chains presented below share a single source sample, sequenced in a study of T cells expressing NK-cell markers. With the 5' RACE reads reprocessed, TCRdb shows one record per CDR3 protein and no DNA. The sample data list about 150,000 distinct CDR3 sequences. Material for sequencing was blood T cells: a sorted CD56 or NKG2C T cell subset, CD4+ or CD8+ T cells, or bulk PBMC T cells (not recorded which). The receptors shown here come from a man between 18 and 29 years old in good health.

The rearrangement uses TRBV13 and TRBJ2-5; the D gene TCRdb calls, TRBD2, cannot be checked with no DNA. Germline CDR1 reads PRHDT; CDR2 reads FYEKMQ (reference sequence). The CDR3 has 15 residues. The CDR3 sequence: CASRGVAGGLETQYF.

V usage is TRBV12-3 or TRBV12-4 and J usage is TRBJ2-5; TCRdb reports TRBD1, a call that lacks DNA to check it against. CDR3 length: 13 residues. CDR3 in amino acids: CASRRLGAETQYF.

The chain recombines TRBV7-9 with TRBJ2-7; TCRdb's D call, TRBD1, is unchecked because there is no DNA. Germline values: CDR1 SEHNR, CDR2 FQNEAQ (reference sequence). The CDR3 runs 12 residues. The CDR3 spells CASTKTEYEQYF.

CDR3 protein: CSAREGGLRELFF. The V call is TRBV29-1, the J call TRBJ2-2; checking the TCRdb D call of TRBD2 is not possible without DNA. This CDR3 has 13 residues. Germline CDR1 is SQVTM and CDR2 is ANQGSEA.

The rearrangement links TRBV29-1 to TRBJ2-3; the D call of TRBD2 rests on TCRdb alone, since no DNA is present to check it. The CDR3 has 15 amino acids. Germline assignment: CDR1 SQVTM and CDR2 ANQGSEA. CDR3: CSVDFLAGSTDTQYF.

V usage is TRBV2 and J usage is TRBJ1-4; no DNA is available, so the TRBD1 call from TCRdb remains unchecked. The CDR3 has 17 amino acids. Looked up from germline, CDR1 is SNHLY and CDR2 is FYNNEI. The chain's CDR3 is CASSEVASTGGNEKLFF.

This chain connects TRBV19 to TRBJ2-1. The CDR3 has 14 amino acids. The germline gives CDR1 LNHDA, CDR2 SQIVND (reference sequence). This CDR3 is CASSLKILYNEQFF.

The chain has TRBV11-1 and TRBJ2-1; TCRdb indicates TRBD2, and absent DNA this call remains unverified. The CDR3 runs to 19 residues. CDR1 is SGHAT and CDR2 is FQDESV in the germline V gene (reference sequence). The CDR3: CASSLEVRLASGRPNEQFF.

The chain has TRBV28 and TRBJ2-5; the TCRdb call, TRBD2, lacks DNA for checking. The CDR3 runs to 15 residues. CDR1 and CDR2 from the germline V gene are MDHEN and SYDVKM. CDR3 amino acids: CASSFQTSGAGTQYF.

The V call is TRBV12-3 or TRBV12-4, the J call TRBJ2-3; checking the TCRdb D call of TRBD2 is not possible without DNA. This CDR3 spans 12 amino acids. CDR3 protein: CASTLRPDTQYF.

CDR3 protein: CASSQDIRDNEQFF. The chain has TRBV14 and TRBJ2-1. This CDR3 spans 14 amino acids. CDR1 is SGHDN and CDR2 is FVKESK in the germline V gene.

The gene calls are TRBV19 and TRBJ2-1. This CDR3 comprises 13 residues. Germline V gene data show CDR1 as LNHDA and CDR2 as SQIVND (reference sequence). CDR3 residues: CASSESAYNEQFF.

The rearrangement joins TRBV29-1 to TRBJ2-1; absent DNA, TCRdb's TRBD2 call cannot be checked. This CDR3 region has 12 residues. In germline, CDR1 is SQVTM, CDR2 ANQGSEA. CDR3 sequence: CSVNGLAGEQFF.

V and J are TRBV12-3 or TRBV12-4 and TRBJ1-1. The length of the CDR3 is 13 residues. This chain's CDR3 is CASSPPEGLGAFF.

The chain carries TRBV29-1 and TRBJ2-1; the D call from TCRdb, TRBD1, cannot be confirmed without DNA. The CDR3 loop spans 13 amino acids. The germline V gene has CDR1 SQVTM and CDR2 ANQGSEA. The CDR3 spells CSGLRGPYNEQFF.

J is TRBJ2-7 and V is TRBV7-3; TCRdb's D call of TRBD1 is untestable without DNA. CDR3 length equals 14 residues. Per germline, CDR1 SGHTA and CDR2 FQGTGA. The chain's CDR3 is CASSPERGAREQYF.

This chain links TRBV5-1 with TRBJ2-1; TCRdb lists TRBD1, though no DNA is available to test this call. Germline V CDR1 and CDR2: SGHRS, YFSETQ. This CDR3 is built from 13 residues. CDR3 region: CASSAEGHNEQFF.

V usage is TRBV15 and J usage is TRBJ2-1; no DNA is available, so the TRBD2 call from TCRdb remains unchecked. This CDR3 is built from 13 residues. Germline V lookup: CDR1 LNHNV, CDR2 YYDKDF (reference sequence). CDR3: CATSGGTSGRQGF.

This sequence joins TRBV20-1 and TRBJ1-1. CDR3 length: 14 amino acids. Germline CDR1 DFQATT, CDR2 SNEGSKA (reference sequence). The chain's CDR3 is CSARDLVGYTEAFF.

The rearrangement links TRBV25-1 to TRBJ2-3; TCRdb designates TRBD2, a call that cannot be tested without DNA. The germline V gene has CDR1 MGHDK and CDR2 SYGVNS. This CDR3 has 14 amino acids. The chain's CDR3 is CASSEGGGSDTQYF. The full variable domain, in which reference TRBV25-1 and TRBJ2-3 provide the parts outside the CDR3, is EADIYQTPRYLVIGTGKKITLECSQTMGHDKMYWYQQDPGMELHLIHYSYGVNSTEKGDLSSESTVSRIRTEHFPLTLESARPSHTSQYLCASSEGGGSDTQYFGPGTRLTVL.